This TCR beta chain was observed in a study of early T cells in non-severe SARS-CoV-2 infection. Background on the study: Sequencing targeted bulk RNA from unsorted whole blood, leaving chains unpaired.

Overall study results and limits: VDJdb matching, biased toward anti-spike CD8 responses, missed private and CD4 specificities.

The table lists this clonotype with a few counts. Its antigen remains unidentified. Germline CDR1 and CDR2: SGHTA and FQGTGA. V dropped 2 bases and J dropped 3; count of bases not matched to a gene: 1. The CDR3 runs 15 residues. The protocol attached unique molecular identifiers to individual cDNA molecules. TCRdb used MiXCR to reprocess the 5' RACE reads, holding one entry per CDR3 protein. The repertoire holds over 90,000 distinct CDR3 sequences, with about an eighth as singletons. The source is an adult who was a healthcare worker with PCR-confirmed SARS-CoV-2 infection or an uninfected control (not recorded which). The chain has TRBV7-3 and TRBJ2-7, with TRBD2 identical over 13 bases. Sample: whole blood. CDR3 in DNA: TGTGCCAGCAGCTTAGGACTAGCGGGGGACTACGAGCAGTACTTC. Encoded protein: CASSLGLAGDYEQYF.